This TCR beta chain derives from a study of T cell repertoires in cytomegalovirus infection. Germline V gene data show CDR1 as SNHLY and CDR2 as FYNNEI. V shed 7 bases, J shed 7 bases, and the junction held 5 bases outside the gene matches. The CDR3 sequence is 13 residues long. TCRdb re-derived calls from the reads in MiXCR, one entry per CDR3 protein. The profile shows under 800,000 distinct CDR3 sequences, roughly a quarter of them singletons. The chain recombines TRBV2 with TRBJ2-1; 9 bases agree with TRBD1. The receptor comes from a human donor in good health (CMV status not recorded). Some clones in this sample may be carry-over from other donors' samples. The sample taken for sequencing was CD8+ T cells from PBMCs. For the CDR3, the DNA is TGTGCCAGCAATACGGGACAGGGAAATGAGCAGTTCTTC. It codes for CASNTGQGNEQFF.